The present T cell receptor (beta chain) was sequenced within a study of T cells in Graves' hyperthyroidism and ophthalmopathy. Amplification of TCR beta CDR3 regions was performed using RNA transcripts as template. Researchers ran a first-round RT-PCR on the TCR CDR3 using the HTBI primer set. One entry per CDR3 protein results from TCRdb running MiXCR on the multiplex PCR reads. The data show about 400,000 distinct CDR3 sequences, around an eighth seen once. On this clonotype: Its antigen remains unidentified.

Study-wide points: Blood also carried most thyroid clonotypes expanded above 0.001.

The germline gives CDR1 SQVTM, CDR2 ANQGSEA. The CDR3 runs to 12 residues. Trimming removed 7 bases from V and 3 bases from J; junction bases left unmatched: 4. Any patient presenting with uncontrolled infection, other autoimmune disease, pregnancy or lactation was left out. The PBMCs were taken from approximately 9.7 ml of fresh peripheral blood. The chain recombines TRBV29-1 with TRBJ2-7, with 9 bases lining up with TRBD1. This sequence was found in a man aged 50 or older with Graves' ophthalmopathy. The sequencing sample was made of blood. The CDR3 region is CSARDRVYEQYF. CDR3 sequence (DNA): TGCAGCGCCCGGGACAGGGTCTACGAGCAGTACTTC.